The next 6 T cell receptor beta chains were all read from a single sample in a study of T cell responses to AZD1222 COVID-19 vaccine. Clones were sequenced by immunoSEQ multiplex PCR, and TCRdb holds only the in-frame ones, with some missing. Among approximately 150,000 clones, 85% to 95% were seen once, and the ten largest hold 0.7% to 0.9%. Specimen: peripheral blood, collected on day 0 of AZD1222 vaccination. The receptor set was obtained from an adult in good health.

The rearrangement joins TRBV4-2 to TRBJ1-5; D ambiguous. The CDR3 sequence is 17 residues long. Germline V gives CDR1 LGHNA, CDR2 YNFKEQ. V dropped 1 base and J dropped 0 bases, with 13 bases sitting between them. CDR3 residues: CASSQGVFGDSNQPQHF. Here the CDR3 DNA reads TGTGCCAGCAGCCAAGGCGTGTTTGGGGATAGCAATCAGCCCCAGCATTTT.

This clone was picked up one time. The rearrangement links TRBV6-2 or TRBV6-3 to TRBJ2-2; a possible D gene is TRBD1 (5 bases). The CDR3 contains 16 residues. Trimming stripped 0 bases from V and 0 bases from J, with 8 bases between. Germline assignment: CDR1 MNHEY and CDR2 SVGEGT. This CDR3 is CASSYSTVANTGELFF. In nucleotides, the CDR3 is TGTGCCAGCAGTTACTCGACAGTCGCGAACACCGGGGAGCTGTTTTTT.

The chain employs TRBV28 and TRBJ1-2; 10 positions match TRBD1. Trimming at V came to 4 bases and at J to 4 bases, leaving 9 bases not matched to a gene. Germline V CDR1 and CDR2: MDHEN, SYDVKM. The CDR3 spans 16 residues. The CDR3 DNA is TGTGCCAGCAGTTCCCGACAGGGGGCGCGGGTCTATGGCTACACCTTC. As protein: CASSSRQGARVYGYTF.

The chain is built from TRBV7-8 and TRBJ1-2; the D gene is possibly TRBD1 (6 bases). CDR3 length: 16 amino acids. Trimming took 5 bases from V and 0 from J, leaving 16 bases between them. Germline-derived CDR1 and CDR2 are SGHVS and FQNEAQ. The CDR3 DNA reads as TGTGCCAGCAGCCTACGGGGGGCCACGCCTAACTATGGCTACACCTTC. Protein sequence: CASSLRGATPNYGYTF.

V is TRBV11-2 and J is TRBJ1-4; weak D call: TRBD1 (5 bases). The CDR3 covers 18 residues. The V end lost 1 base, the J end lost 6 bases, and 21 bases lay between the germline ends. Germline V lookup: CDR1 SGHAT, CDR2 FQNNGV. For the CDR3, the DNA is TGTGCCAGCAGCTTAGGGCGATTCGGCAGGGTGGAGGATGAAAAACTGTTTTTT. Its protein is CASSLGRFGRVEDEKLFF.

CDR3 amino acids: CASSVAGGWETQYF. CDR3 sequence (DNA): TGTGCCAGCAGCGTTGCAGGGGGCTGGGAGACCCAGTACTTC. The chain uses TRBV9 and TRBJ2-5; 8 bases map to TRBD1. This CDR3 has 14 residues. Germline trimming cut 2 bases from V and 5 bases from J; bases unmatched to any gene: 5. CDR1 is SGDLS, CDR2 YYNGEE, per germline.